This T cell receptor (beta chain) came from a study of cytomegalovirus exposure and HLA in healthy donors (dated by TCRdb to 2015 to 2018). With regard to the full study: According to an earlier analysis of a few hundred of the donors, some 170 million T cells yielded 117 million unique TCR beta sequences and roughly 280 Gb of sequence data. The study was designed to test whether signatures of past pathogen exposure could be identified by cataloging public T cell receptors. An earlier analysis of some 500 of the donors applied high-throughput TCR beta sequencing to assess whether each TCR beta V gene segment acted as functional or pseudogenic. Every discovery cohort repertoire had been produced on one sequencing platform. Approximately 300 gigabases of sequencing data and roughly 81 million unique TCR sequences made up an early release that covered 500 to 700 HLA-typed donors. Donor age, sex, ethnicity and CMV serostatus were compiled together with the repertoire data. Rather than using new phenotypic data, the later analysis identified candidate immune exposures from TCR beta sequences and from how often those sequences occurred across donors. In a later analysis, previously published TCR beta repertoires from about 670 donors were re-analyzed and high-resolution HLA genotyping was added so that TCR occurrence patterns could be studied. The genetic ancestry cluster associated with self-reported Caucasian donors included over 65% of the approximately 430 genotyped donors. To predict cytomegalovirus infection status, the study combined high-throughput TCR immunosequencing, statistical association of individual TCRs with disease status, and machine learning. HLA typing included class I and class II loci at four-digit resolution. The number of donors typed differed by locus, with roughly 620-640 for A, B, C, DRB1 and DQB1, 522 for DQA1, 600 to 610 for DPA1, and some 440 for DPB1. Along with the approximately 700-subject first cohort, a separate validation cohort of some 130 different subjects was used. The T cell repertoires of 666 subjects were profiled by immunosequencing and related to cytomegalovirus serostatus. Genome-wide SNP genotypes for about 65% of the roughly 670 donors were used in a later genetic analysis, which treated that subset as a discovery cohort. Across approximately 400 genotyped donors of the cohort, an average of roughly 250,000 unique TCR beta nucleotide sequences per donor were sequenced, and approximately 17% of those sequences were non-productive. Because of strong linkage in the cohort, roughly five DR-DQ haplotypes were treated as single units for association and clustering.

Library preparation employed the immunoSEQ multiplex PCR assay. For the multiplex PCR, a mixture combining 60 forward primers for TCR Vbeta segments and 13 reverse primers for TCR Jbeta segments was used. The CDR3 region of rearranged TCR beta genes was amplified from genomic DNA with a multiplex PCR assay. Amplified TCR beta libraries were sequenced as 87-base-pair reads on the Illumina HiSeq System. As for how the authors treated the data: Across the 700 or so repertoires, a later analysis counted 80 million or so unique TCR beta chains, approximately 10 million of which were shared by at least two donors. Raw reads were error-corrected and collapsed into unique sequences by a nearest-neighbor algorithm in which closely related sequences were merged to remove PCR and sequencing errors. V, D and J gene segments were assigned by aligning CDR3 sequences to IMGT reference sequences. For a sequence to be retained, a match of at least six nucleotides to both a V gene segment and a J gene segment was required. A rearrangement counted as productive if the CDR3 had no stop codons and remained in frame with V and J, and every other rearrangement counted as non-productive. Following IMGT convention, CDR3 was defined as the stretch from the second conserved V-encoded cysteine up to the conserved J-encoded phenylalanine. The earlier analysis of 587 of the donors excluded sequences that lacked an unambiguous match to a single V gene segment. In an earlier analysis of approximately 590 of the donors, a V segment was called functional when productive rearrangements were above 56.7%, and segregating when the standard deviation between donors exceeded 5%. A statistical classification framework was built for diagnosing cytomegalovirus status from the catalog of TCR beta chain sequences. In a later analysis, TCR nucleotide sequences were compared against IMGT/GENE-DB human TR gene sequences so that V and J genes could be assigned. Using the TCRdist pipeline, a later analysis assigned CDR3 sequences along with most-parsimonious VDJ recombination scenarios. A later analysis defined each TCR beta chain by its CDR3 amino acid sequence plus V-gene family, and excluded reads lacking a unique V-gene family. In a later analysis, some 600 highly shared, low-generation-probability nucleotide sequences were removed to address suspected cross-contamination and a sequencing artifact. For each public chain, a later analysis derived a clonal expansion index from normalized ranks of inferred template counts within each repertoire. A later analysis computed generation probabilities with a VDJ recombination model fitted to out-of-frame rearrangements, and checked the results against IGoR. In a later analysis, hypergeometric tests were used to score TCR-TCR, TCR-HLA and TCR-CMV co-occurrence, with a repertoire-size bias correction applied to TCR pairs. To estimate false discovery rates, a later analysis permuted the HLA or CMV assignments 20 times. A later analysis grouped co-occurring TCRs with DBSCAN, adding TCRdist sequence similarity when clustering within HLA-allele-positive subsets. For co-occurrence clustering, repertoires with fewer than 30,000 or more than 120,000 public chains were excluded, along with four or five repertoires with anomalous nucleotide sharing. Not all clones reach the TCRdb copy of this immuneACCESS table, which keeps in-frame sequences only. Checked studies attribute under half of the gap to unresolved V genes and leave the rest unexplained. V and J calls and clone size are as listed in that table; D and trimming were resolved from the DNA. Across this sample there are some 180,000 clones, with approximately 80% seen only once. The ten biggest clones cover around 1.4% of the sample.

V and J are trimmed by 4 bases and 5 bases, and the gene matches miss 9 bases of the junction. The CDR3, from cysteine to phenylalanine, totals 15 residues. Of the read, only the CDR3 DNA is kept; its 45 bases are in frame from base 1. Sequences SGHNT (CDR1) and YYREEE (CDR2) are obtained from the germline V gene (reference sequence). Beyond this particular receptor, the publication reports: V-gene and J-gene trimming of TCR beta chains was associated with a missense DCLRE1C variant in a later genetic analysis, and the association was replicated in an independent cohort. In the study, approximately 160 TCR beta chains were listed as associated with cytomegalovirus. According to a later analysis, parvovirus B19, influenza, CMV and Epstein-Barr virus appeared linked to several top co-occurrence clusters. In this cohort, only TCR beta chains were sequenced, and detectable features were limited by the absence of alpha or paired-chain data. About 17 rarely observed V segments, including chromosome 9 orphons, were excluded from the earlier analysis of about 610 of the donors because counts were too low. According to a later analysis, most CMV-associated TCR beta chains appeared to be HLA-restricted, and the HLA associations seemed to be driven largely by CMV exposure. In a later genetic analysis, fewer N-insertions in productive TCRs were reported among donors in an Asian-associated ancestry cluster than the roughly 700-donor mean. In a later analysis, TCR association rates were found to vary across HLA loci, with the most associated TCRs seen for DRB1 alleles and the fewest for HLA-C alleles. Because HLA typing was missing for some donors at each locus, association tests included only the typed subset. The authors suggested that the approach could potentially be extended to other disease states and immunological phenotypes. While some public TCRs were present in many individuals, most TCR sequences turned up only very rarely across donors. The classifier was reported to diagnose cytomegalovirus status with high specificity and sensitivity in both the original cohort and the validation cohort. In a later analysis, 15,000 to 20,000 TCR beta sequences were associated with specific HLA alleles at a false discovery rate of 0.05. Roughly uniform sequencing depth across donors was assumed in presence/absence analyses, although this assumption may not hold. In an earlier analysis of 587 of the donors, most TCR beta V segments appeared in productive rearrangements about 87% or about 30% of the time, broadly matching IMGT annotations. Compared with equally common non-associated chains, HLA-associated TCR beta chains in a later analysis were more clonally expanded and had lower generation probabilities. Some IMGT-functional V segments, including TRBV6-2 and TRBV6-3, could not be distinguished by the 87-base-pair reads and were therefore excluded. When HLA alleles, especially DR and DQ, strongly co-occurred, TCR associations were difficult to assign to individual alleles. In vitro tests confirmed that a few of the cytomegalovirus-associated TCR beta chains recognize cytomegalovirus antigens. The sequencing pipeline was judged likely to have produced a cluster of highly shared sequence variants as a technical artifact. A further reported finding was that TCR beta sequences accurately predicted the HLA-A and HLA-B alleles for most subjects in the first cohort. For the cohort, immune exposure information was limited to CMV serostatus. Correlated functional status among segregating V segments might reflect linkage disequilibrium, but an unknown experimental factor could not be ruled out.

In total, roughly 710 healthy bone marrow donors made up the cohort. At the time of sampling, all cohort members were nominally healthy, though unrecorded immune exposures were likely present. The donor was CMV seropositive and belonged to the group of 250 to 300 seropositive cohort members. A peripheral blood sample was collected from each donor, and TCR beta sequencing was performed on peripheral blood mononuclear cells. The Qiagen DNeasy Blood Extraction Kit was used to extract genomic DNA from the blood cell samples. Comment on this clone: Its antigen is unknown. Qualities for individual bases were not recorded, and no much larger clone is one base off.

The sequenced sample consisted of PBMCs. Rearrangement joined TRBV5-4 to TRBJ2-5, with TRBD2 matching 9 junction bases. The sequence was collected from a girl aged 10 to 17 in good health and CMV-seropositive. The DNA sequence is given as TGTGCCAGCAGCCCCGGTCTAGCGGGATACGAGACCCAGTACTTC. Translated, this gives CASSPGLAGYETQYF.